The source of this T cell receptor beta chain is a study of T cells in Graves' hyperthyroidism and ophthalmopathy. Amplification yielded TCR beta CDR3 regions, with RNA transcripts as the source. RT-PCR in the first round (using the HTBI primer set) targeted the TCR CDR3. TCRdb called the multiplex PCR reads again in MiXCR, with one record for every CDR3 protein. Altogether fewer than 900,000 distinct CDR3 sequences are present, approximately 18% being singletons, with the ten largest covering approximately 15%. J gave up 0 bases and V 5 bases, and 4 bases lay outside the gene matches. The CDR3 consists of 16 residues. Looked up from germline, CDR1 is MNHNS and CDR2 is SASEGT.

The chain combines TRBV6-1 with TRBJ1-6, with 7 positions matching TRBD1. The receptor comes from a woman aged 45-65 years with Graves' hyperthyroidism that later progressed to Graves' ophthalmopathy. The sequenced sample consisted of blood. The CDR3 region is CASSPWDSSYNSPLHF. CDR3 nucleotides: TGTGCCAGCAGTCCCTGGGACAGCTCCTATAATTCACCCCTCCACTTT.